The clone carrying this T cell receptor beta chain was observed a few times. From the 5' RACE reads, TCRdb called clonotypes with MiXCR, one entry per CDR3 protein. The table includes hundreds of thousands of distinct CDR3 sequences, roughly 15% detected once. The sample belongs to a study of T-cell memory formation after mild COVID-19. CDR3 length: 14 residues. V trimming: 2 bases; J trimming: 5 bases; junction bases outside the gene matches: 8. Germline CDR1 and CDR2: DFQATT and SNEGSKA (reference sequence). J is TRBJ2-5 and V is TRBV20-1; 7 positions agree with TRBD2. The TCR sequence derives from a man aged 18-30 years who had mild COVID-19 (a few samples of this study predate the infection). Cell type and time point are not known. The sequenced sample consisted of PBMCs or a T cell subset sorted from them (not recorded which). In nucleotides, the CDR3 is TGCAGTGCTAGAAAGGAGCGGGGCCGGGAGACCCAGTACTTC. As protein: CSARKERGRETQYF.